This record covers a single TCR beta chain. The specificity of this receptor is unknown. No clone much larger than this one lies a single base away; base qualities are absent. TCRbeta CDR3 regions were amplified from genomic DNA using the immunoSEQ Assay, a bias-controlled multiplex PCR. For the original study's pipeline: The number of nucleated cells in each sample was estimated from the amplification of reference gene primers within the assay. Sequence reads were collapsed and filtered to measure the absolute abundance of every unique TCRbeta CDR3 rearrangement. Productive Simpson clonality was computed per sample as the square root of Simpson's diversity index over productive rearrangements. TCRdb retrieved this table from immuneACCESS and kept in-frame rearrangements only. Not all clones are present; in checked studies, unresolved V genes account for under half, and no reason is known for the remainder. That table furnishes V, J and clone size, whereas the DNA furnished D and trimming. In all, the sample holds 150,000 or so clones, and about 88% of those were seen once. The ten most abundant clones make up less than 1.5% of the sample.

Participants in the prospective study were enrolled through a virtual design, were aged roughly 18 to 100 years, and lived in approximately 25 United States geographic areas. Cohort assignment in the prospective study relied on participant-reported clinical history from a screening survey and a study questionnaire. In the prospective study, whole blood, serum and a nasopharyngeal or oropharyngeal swab were collected from each participant by mobile phlebotomists. Over a roughly 2-month period, participants in the prospective study had the option of providing additional blood draws and questionnaires. Prospective study blood samples were shipped either frozen or at room temperature before DNA extraction. The data were obtained in a study of blood T cell repertoires in COVID-19 (dated by TCRdb to 2020 to 2022). General notes on the study: Collaborator samples came from the United States, Italy and Spain and covered acute and convalescent phases of COVID-19. The material from the prospective study consisted of cDNA or gDNA derived from T cells, B-cell-depleted T cells, or PBMCs. Subjects who had been exposed to COVID-19, were actively infected with it, or had recovered from it provided the deeply sampled blood TCRbeta repertoires that made up the dataset. A freely available public database, intended as a resource for researchers studying the immune response to SARS-CoV-2, is where the repertoires were released. The samples were drawn from the first 160 participants of the ongoing ImmuneRACE study and from 950 to 1,500 subjects provided by 6 global collaborators. Nearly every sample came with metadata listing a de-identified subject ID, COVID-19 status, age in years and sex. Where HLA class I and class II types were available, the types were taken from metadata supplied by the sample provider, not from assay-based typing.

Beyond this particular receptor, the publication reports: The quantity of clinical and demographic metadata differed by source and by participant and was supplied without curation.

This sequence originates from a human donor with acute COVID-19. The donor label of this sample is uncertain. Sequencing used PBMCs or T cells enriched from blood (not recorded which).

The CDR3 corresponds to CSVDSLSNYGYTF. The sequenced DNA is TGCAGCGTCGACAGCCTGTCTAACTATGGCTACACCTTC. The chain is assembled from TRBV29-1 and TRBJ1-2; the D gene is possibly TRBD1, with 5 bases matching. The trim is 6 bases for V and 0 bases for J, with a gap of 11 bases between the germline ends. From the germline V gene, CDR1 is SQVTM and CDR2 is ANQGSEA. The CDR3 runs 13 amino acids, cysteine and phenylalanine included. Just the 39-base CDR3 DNA is kept, in frame starting at base 1.